A single sample gave rise to the 2 T cell receptor beta chains below, sequenced in a study of T cell repertoires in cytomegalovirus infection. From the reads, TCRdb called clonotypes with MiXCR, one entry per CDR3 protein. The sample shows approximately 350,000 distinct CDR3 sequences, about 35% of them seen only once. No antigen has been identified for these receptors. This specimen was cultured PBMCs, taken from culture after CMV antigen stimulation. Receptors originate from a human donor in good health (CMV status not recorded). Some clones in this sample may be carry-over from other donors' samples.

This clonotype appeared a few times. The genes are TRBV7-2 and TRBJ2-5, with 10 bases identical to TRBD2. CDR1 SGHTA and CDR2 FQGNSA come from the germline V gene. The CDR3 totals 16 residues. V dropped 3 bases and J dropped 3; count of bases not matched to a gene: 7. CDR3 nucleotide sequence: TGTGCCAGCAGCTTCCCTAGCGGGAGCATTAAAGAGACCCAGTACTTC. Its translation: CASSFPSGSIKETQYF. The whole variable domain, remainder taken from reference TRBV7-2 and TRBJ2-5, is GAGVSQSPSNKVTEKGKDVELRCDPISGHTALYWYRQSLGQGLEFLIYFQGNSAPDKSGLPSDRFSAERTGGSVSTLTIQRTQQEDSAVYLCASSFPSGSIKETQYFGPGTRLLVL.

The CDR3, as DNA: TGTGCCAGCAGTAAACAATCCGTTGGGCTGTGGACCGGGGAGCTGTTTTTT. It codes for CASSKQSVGLWTGELFF. The chain combines TRBV6-2 or TRBV6-3 with TRBJ2-2; D is uncertain. Germline values: CDR1 MNHEY, CDR2 SVGEGT. Trimming shortened V by 5 bases and J by 5 bases, and 21 bases separated the two germline ends. The CDR3 contains 17 residues.